The 8 T cell receptor beta chains listed next were all sequenced from one sample in a study of cytomegalovirus exposure and HLA in healthy donors. In the PCR, 60 Vbeta and 13 Jbeta primers were used. TCRdb's table, derived via immunoSEQ multiplex PCR, lists solely in-frame clones and lacks some. The sample consists of approximately 200,000 clones, approximately 87% of them appearing once. Source material: PBMCs. These receptors came from a human donor in good health.

The chain is built from TRBV7-9 and TRBJ1-2; 11 bases line up with TRBD1. The CDR3 totals 14 residues. V trimming: 5 bases; J trimming: 8 bases; junction bases outside the gene matches: 7. Germline V CDR1 and CDR2: SEHNR, FQNEAQ (reference sequence). The CDR3 region is CASSPGQGAAGYTF. The CDR3, as DNA: TGTGCCAGCAGCCCCGGACAGGGGGCGGCGGGCTACACCTTC.

Only a few counts were recorded for this clone. This chain links TRBV7-3 with TRBJ1-2, with TRBD1 matching over 8 bases. In germline, CDR1 is SGHTA, CDR2 FQGTGA. V dropped 5 bases and J dropped 8; count of bases not matched to a gene: 7. The CDR3 has 13 amino acids. This CDR3 reads CASSAGQGQGYTF. The CDR3 DNA reads TGTGCCAGCAGCGCAGGACAGGGACAAGGCTACACCTTC.

This rearrangement joins TRBV2 to TRBJ2-2; a weak D match, TRBD1 (5 bases). In germline, CDR1 is SNHLY, CDR2 FYNNEI. The CDR3 sequence is 15 residues long. Trimming removed 3 bases at V and 0 bases at J, with 8 bases between. The CDR3 DNA reads TGTGCCAGCAGTGATGAGACAGCGAACACCGGGGAGCTGTTTTTT. Translated, it gives CASSDETANTGELFF.

V gene TRBV7-2 combines with J gene TRBJ1-5, with 8 bases fitting TRBD1. This CDR3 contains 15 residues. CDR1 is SGHTA and CDR2 is FQGNSA in the germline V gene. V lost 1 base to trimming and J lost 1 base; unmatched junction nucleotides: 0. The CDR3 nucleotides are TGTGCCAGCAGCTTAGGACAGGGGAGCAATCAGCCCCAGCATTTT. Its protein product is CASSLGQGSNQPQHF.

The CDR3 DNA reads TGTGCCAGCAGCGTAGAGGCCCAGGATTCACCCCTCCACTTT. Its protein product is CASSVEAQDSPLHF. The chain recombines TRBV9 with TRBJ1-6; D not resolved. The CDR3 is made up of 14 amino acids. Germline CDR1 SGDLS, CDR2 YYNGEE. V was shortened by 0 bases and J by 8 bases, with 9 bases between the two germline ends.

V usage is TRBV25-1 and J usage is TRBJ2-1; a weak D match, TRBD2 (6 bases). This CDR3 has 17 amino acids. The V end was cut by 1 base, the J end by 4 bases, with 17 bases between. Germline V gene data show CDR1 as MGHDK and CDR2 as SYGVNS. CDR3 in amino acids: CASSEFLAGRHYNEQFF. The CDR3 region has the DNA TGTGCCAGCAGTGAATTTTTGGCAGGGAGGCATTACAATGAGCAGTTCTTC.

This clone was detected a few times. The chain recombines TRBV6-5 with TRBJ2-7; 7 positions agree with TRBD2. V dropped 0 bases and J dropped 6; count of bases not matched to a gene: 11. This CDR3 has 16 amino acids. Germline assignment: CDR1 MNHEY and CDR2 SVGAGI. This CDR3 reads CASSYSRTAGAREQYF. The CDR3 nucleotides are TGTGCCAGCAGTTACTCCCGTACGGCGGGAGCTCGCGAGCAGTACTTC.

The chain combines TRBV25-1 with TRBJ1-2; 9 bases agree with TRBD1. Germline-derived CDR1 and CDR2 are MGHDK and SYGVNS. V gave up 6 bases and J gave up 6 bases; unmatched junction bases: 5. The CDR3 is made up of 13 amino acids. In DNA, the CDR3 is TGTGCCAGCAGCGCGGGACAGGGAGATGGCTACACCTTC. It specifies CASSAGQGDGYTF.